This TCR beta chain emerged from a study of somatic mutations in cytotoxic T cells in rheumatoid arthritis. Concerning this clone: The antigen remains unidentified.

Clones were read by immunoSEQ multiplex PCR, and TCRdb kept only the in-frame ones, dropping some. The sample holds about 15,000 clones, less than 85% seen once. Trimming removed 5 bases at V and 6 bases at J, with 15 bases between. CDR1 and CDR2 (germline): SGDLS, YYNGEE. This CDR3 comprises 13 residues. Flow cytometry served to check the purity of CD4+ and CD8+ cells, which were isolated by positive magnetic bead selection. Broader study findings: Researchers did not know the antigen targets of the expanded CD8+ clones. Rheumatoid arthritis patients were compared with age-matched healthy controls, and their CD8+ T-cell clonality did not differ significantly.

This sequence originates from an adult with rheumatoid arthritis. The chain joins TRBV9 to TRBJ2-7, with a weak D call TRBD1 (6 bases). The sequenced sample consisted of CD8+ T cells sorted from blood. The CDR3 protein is CASSSNTRGEQYF. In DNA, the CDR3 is TGTGCCAGCAGTTCTAATACCAGGGGCGAGCAGTACTTC.